The rows below give T cell receptor beta chains drawn from one sample of a study of shared clonotypes between healthy human individuals. TCRdb's table, derived via immunoSEQ multiplex PCR, lists solely in-frame clones and lacks some. The sample shows 2 million to 2.5 million clones, more than 90% of them seen only once. The source material was naive CD4+ T cells sorted from blood. These receptors originate from a man between 18 and 29 years old in good health. Each CDR3 is given with its conserved first and last residue. The order of the fields is V gene, J gene, clone size, D gene, CDR3 protein, CDR3 DNA. The D gene is left open where the match is weak. A clone size is listed for some rows: how often the clone was seen (once, few, many), or a class if it is expanded.

v_gene: TRBV12-5
j_gene: TRBJ2-6
abundance: NA
d_gene: TRBD1
CDR3aa: CASGRTRDRVSGANVLTF
CDR3nt: TGTGCTAGTGGCCGTACCAGAGACAGGGTCTCTGGGGCCAACGTCCTGACTTTC

v_gene: TRBV19
j_gene: TRBJ1-1
abundance: NA
d_gene: NA
CDR3aa: CASTRGLNTEAFF
CDR3nt: TGTGCCAGTACCAGGGGATTGAACACTGAAGCTTTCTTT

v_gene: TRBV30
j_gene: TRBJ1-3
abundance: NA
d_gene: NA
CDR3aa: CAWEGGGNTIYF
CDR3nt: TGTGCCTGGGAGGGAGGTGGAAACACCATATATTTT

v_gene: TRBV28
j_gene: TRBJ1-6
abundance: NA
d_gene: NA
CDR3aa: CASSQPPGYSPLHF
CDR3nt: TGTGCCAGCAGTCAACCTCCAGGGTATTCACCCCTCCACTTT

v_gene: TRBV11-3
j_gene: TRBJ2-5
abundance: NA
d_gene: NA
CDR3aa: CASSLASPYQETQYF
CDR3nt: TGTGCCAGCAGCTTAGCGTCCCCCTATCAAGAGACCCAGTACTTC

v_gene: TRBV9
j_gene: TRBJ2-3
abundance: NA
d_gene: NA
CDR3aa: CASSVVSTDTQYF
CDR3nt: TGTGCCAGCAGCGTAGTTAGCACAGATACGCAGTATTTT

v_gene: TRBV6-1
j_gene: TRBJ2-5
abundance: NA
d_gene: TRBD1
CDR3aa: CASSRGTGGAETQYF
CDR3nt: TGTGCCAGCAGCCGGGGGACAGGGGGCGCAGAGACCCAGTACTTC

v_gene: TRBV6-5
j_gene: TRBJ1-2
abundance: NA
d_gene: TRBD1
CDR3aa: CASSYSGTGHYGYTF
CDR3nt: TGTGCCAGCAGTTACTCGGGGACAGGGCACTATGGCTACACCTTC

v_gene: TRBV5-4
j_gene: TRBJ1-1
abundance: once
d_gene: TRBD1
CDR3aa: CASSLGTGVEDTEAFF
CDR3nt: TGTGCCAGCAGCTTGGGGACAGGGGTTGAGGACACTGAAGCTTTCTTT

v_gene: TRBV4-1
j_gene: TRBJ1-1
abundance: NA
d_gene: NA
CDR3aa: CASSQDRGPNTEAFF
CDR3nt: TGCGCCAGCAGCCAAGATCGCGGACCGAACACTGAAGCTTTCTTT

v_gene: TRBV30
j_gene: TRBJ1-1
abundance: NA
d_gene: NA
CDR3aa: CAWKESGNTEAFF
CDR3nt: TGTGCCTGGAAGGAATCGGGGAACACTGAAGCTTTCTTT

v_gene: TRBV9
j_gene: TRBJ2-2
abundance: once
d_gene: NA
CDR3aa: CASSVTLNGAGELFF
CDR3nt: TGTGCCAGCAGCGTCACCCTAAACGGGGCCGGGGAGCTGTTTTTT

v_gene: TRBV5-6
j_gene: TRBJ2-3
abundance: once
d_gene: NA
CDR3aa: CASSLLSSADTQYF
CDR3nt: TGTGCCAGCAGCTTGTTAAGTAGCGCAGATACGCAGTATTTT

v_gene: TRBV11-2
j_gene: TRBJ2-6
abundance: NA
d_gene: NA
CDR3aa: CASSRQDSGANVLTF
CDR3nt: TGTGCCAGCAGTCGACAGGACTCTGGGGCCAACGTCCTGACTTTC

v_gene: TRBV2
j_gene: TRBJ2-5
abundance: NA
d_gene: NA
CDR3aa: CASKLEGTQYF
CDR3nt: TGTGCCAGCAAATTAGAAGGGACCCAGTACTTC

v_gene: TRBV13
j_gene: TRBJ1-4
abundance: NA
d_gene: NA
CDR3aa: CASSPRVWGGEKLFF
CDR3nt: TGTGCCAGCAGCCCTAGGGTATGGGGCGGTGAAAAACTGTTTTTT

v_gene: TRBV5-1
j_gene: TRBJ2-2
abundance: NA
d_gene: NA
CDR3aa: CASSAGSPTTGELFF
CDR3nt: TGCGCCAGCAGTGCAGGTTCCCCGACGACCGGGGAGCTGTTTTTT

v_gene: TRBV7-2
j_gene: TRBJ2-6
abundance: NA
d_gene: NA
CDR3aa: CASKGGGSSGANVLTF
CDR3nt: TGTGCCAGCAAGGGGGGAGGGAGCTCTGGGGCCAACGTCCTGACTTTC

v_gene: TRBV19
j_gene: TRBJ1-4
abundance: NA
d_gene: TRBD1
CDR3aa: CASSKNRDRDEKLFF
CDR3nt: TGTGCCAGTAGTAAAAACCGGGACAGGGACGAAAAACTGTTTTTT

v_gene: TRBV10-2
j_gene: TRBJ2-5
abundance: NA
d_gene: NA
CDR3aa: CASRDPGAETQYF
CDR3nt: TGCGCCAGTCGGGATCCGGGGGCAGAGACCCAGTACTTC

v_gene: TRBV5-1
j_gene: TRBJ2-5
abundance: NA
d_gene: NA
CDR3aa: CASSLRGGRETQYF
CDR3nt: TGCGCCAGCAGCTTGAGGGGTGGAAGGGAGACCCAGTACTTC

v_gene: TRBV5-1
j_gene: TRBJ2-5
abundance: NA
d_gene: TRBD2
CDR3aa: CASSLVSRREGRETQYF
CDR3nt: TGCGCCAGCAGCTTGGTTTCAAGGCGGGAGGGCAGGGAGACCCAGTACTTC

v_gene: TRBV5-6
j_gene: TRBJ1-4
abundance: NA
d_gene: TRBD1
CDR3aa: CASSFRTGGNEKLFF
CDR3nt: TGTGCCAGCAGCTTTAGGACAGGTGGAAATGAAAAACTGTTTTTT

v_gene: TRBV6-6
j_gene: TRBJ2-2
abundance: NA
d_gene: NA
CDR3aa: CASSLPSAANTGELFF
CDR3nt: TGTGCCAGCTCCTTGCCGTCAGCGGCGAACACCGGGGAGCTGTTTTTT

v_gene: TRBV2
j_gene: TRBJ2-7
abundance: NA
d_gene: TRBD2
CDR3aa: CASSRGLAGEQYF
CDR3nt: TGTGCCAGCAGCCGAGGACTAGCCGGCGAGCAGTACTTC

v_gene: TRBV2
j_gene: TRBJ2-7
abundance: NA
d_gene: TRBD1
CDR3aa: CASKQGDEQYF
CDR3nt: TGTGCCAGCAAACAGGGGGACGAGCAGTACTTC

v_gene: TRBV18
j_gene: TRBJ2-7
abundance: NA
d_gene: TRBD2
CDR3aa: CASSPLSGKSYEQYF
CDR3nt: TGTGCCAGCTCACCACTTAGCGGGAAATCCTACGAGCAGTACTTC

v_gene: TRBV29-1
j_gene: TRBJ1-1
abundance: NA
d_gene: NA
CDR3aa: CSVGQGPNTEAFF
CDR3nt: TGCAGCGTTGGGCAGGGGCCGAACACTGAAGCTTTCTTT

v_gene: TRBV30
j_gene: TRBJ1-5
abundance: NA
d_gene: NA
CDR3aa: CAWSGGTASNQPQHF
CDR3nt: TGTGCCTGGAGTGGAGGGACGGCTAGCAATCAGCCCCAGCATTTT

v_gene: TRBV4-2
j_gene: TRBJ2-2
abundance: NA
d_gene: TRBD2
CDR3aa: CASSRETSGDTGELFF
CDR3nt: TGTGCCAGCAGCCGGGAGACTAGCGGGGACACCGGGGAGCTGTTTTTT

v_gene: TRBV9
j_gene: TRBJ2-7
abundance: NA
d_gene: NA
CDR3aa: CASSVEIGNTYEQYF
CDR3nt: TGTGCCAGCAGCGTAGAGATCGGGAACACCTACGAGCAGTACTTC

v_gene: TRBV18
j_gene: TRBJ1-5
abundance: NA
d_gene: TRBD1
CDR3aa: CASSPPGQSNQPQHF
CDR3nt: TGTGCCAGCTCACCCCCGGGACAGAGCAATCAGCCCCAGCATTTT

v_gene: TRBV6-5
j_gene: TRBJ1-1
abundance: once
d_gene: NA
CDR3aa: CVSSHGGTMNTEAFF
CDR3nt: TGTGTCAGCAGCCACGGCGGGACAATGAACACTGAAGCTTTCTTT

v_gene: TRBV10-1
j_gene: TRBJ2-7
abundance: once
d_gene: TRBD1
CDR3aa: CASSESRDSPYEQYF
CDR3nt: TGCGCCAGCAGTGAGTCACGGGACAGTCCCTACGAGCAGTACTTC

v_gene: TRBV19
j_gene: TRBJ2-7
abundance: NA
d_gene: TRBD1
CDR3aa: CASSTDRATSYEQYF
CDR3nt: TGTGCCAGTAGTACCGACAGGGCCACTTCCTACGAGCAGTACTTC

v_gene: TRBV4-1
j_gene: TRBJ1-2
abundance: NA
d_gene: NA
CDR3aa: CASSQDLSFGYTF
CDR3nt: TGCGCCAGCAGCCAAGATCTGTCCTTTGGCTACACCTTC

v_gene: TRBV5-1
j_gene: TRBJ1-2
abundance: few
d_gene: NA
CDR3aa: CASSIDSYGYTF
CDR3nt: TGCGCCAGCAGCATTGACAGCTATGGCTACACCTTC

v_gene: TRBV4-3
j_gene: TRBJ2-6
abundance: once
d_gene: NA
CDR3aa: CASSQGFRSRGISGANVLTF
CDR3nt: TGCGCCAGCAGCCAAGGTTTTCGAAGTCGGGGGATCTCTGGGGCCAACGTCCTGACTTTC

v_gene: TRBV4-1
j_gene: TRBJ2-3
abundance: NA
d_gene: NA
CDR3aa: CASSQDTPDTQYF
CDR3nt: TGCGCCAGCAGCCAAGATACGCCAGATACGCAGTATTTT

v_gene: TRBV5-1
j_gene: TRBJ2-1
abundance: NA
d_gene: TRBD2
CDR3aa: CASSLALTSGGFNEQFF
CDR3nt: TGCGCCAGCAGCTTGGCCCTGACTAGCGGGGGGTTTAATGAGCAGTTCTTC

v_gene: TRBV10-1
j_gene: TRBJ2-1
abundance: NA
d_gene: NA
CDR3aa: CASSPRGGDPVFDEQFF
CDR3nt: TGCGCCAGCAGCCCTAGAGGCGGGGACCCAGTGTTCGATGAGCAGTTCTTC

v_gene: TRBV9
j_gene: TRBJ1-2
abundance: NA
d_gene: NA
CDR3aa: CASSRGFYYGYTF
CDR3nt: TGTGCCAGCAGCAGGGGTTTTTACTATGGCTACACCTTC

v_gene: TRBV10-3
j_gene: TRBJ2-1
abundance: NA
d_gene: NA
CDR3aa: CAISEGQGPNEQFF
CDR3nt: TGTGCCATCAGTGAGGGGCAGGGGCCGAATGAGCAGTTCTTC